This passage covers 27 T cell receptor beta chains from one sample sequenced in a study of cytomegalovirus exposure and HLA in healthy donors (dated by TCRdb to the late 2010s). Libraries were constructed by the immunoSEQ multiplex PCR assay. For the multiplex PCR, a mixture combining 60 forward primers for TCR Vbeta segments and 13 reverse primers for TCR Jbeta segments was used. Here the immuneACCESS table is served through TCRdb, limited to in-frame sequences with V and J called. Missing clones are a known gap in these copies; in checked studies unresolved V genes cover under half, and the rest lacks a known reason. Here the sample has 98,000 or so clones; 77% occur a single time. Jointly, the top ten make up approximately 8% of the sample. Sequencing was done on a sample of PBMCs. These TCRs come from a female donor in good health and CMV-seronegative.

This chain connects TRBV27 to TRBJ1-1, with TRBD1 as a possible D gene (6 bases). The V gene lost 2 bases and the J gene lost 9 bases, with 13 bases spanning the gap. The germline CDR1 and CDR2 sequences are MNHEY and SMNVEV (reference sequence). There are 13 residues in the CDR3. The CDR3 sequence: CASSLGRGLQAFF. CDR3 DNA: TGTGCCAGCAGTTTAGGCAGGGGTTTACAAGCTTTCTTT.

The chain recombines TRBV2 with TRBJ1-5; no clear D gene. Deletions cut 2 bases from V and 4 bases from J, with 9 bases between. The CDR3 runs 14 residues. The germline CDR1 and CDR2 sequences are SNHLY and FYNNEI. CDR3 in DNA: TGTGCCAGCAGTGAAAGCGGTAGGAATCAGCCCCAGCATTTT. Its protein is CASSESGRNQPQHF.

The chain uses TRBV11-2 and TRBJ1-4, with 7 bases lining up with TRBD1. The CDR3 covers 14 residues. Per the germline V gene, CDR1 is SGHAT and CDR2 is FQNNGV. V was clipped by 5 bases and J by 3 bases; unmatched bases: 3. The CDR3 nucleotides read TGTGCCAGCAGCCTGGGACAGCCTAATGAAAAACTGTTTTTT. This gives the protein CASSLGQPNEKLFF.

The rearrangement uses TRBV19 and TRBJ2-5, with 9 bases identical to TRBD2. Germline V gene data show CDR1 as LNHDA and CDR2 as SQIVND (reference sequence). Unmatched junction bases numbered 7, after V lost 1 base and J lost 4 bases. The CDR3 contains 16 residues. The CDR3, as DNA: TGTGCCAGTAGTATAGGCGGTAGCGGGAGTTTAGAGACCCAGTACTTC. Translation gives CASSIGGSGSLETQYF. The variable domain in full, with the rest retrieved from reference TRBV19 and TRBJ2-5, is DGGITQSPKYLFRKEGQNVTLSCEQNLNHDAMYWYRQDPGQGLRLIYYSQIVNDFQKGDIAEGYSVSREKKESFPLTVTSAQKNPTAFYLCASSIGGSGSLETQYFGPGTRLLVL.

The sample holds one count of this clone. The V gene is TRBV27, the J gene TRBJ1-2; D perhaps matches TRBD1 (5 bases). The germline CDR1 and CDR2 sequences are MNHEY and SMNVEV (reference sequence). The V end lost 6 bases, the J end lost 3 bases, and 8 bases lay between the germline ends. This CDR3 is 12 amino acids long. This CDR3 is CASRDKHYGYTF. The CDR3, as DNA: TGTGCCAGCAGGGACAAGCACTATGGCTACACCTTC.

Written as DNA, the CDR3 is TGCGCCAGCAGATACGACCGGGGTTCCGGGGAGCTGTTTTTT. It encodes CASRYDRGSGELFF. This chain connects TRBV5-1 to TRBJ2-2, with a weak D call TRBD2 (5 bases). V gave up 5 bases and J gave up 6 bases, with 14 bases separating them. CDR1 is SGHRS, CDR2 YFSETQ, per germline. The CDR3 is 14 amino acids.

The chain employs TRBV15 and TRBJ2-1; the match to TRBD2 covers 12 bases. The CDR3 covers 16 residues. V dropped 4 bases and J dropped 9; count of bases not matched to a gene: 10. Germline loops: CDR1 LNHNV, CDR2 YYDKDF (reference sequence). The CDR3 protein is CATSNPSSGRVPEQFF. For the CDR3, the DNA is TGTGCCACCAGCAATCCCTCTAGCGGGAGGGTACCTGAGCAGTTCTTC.

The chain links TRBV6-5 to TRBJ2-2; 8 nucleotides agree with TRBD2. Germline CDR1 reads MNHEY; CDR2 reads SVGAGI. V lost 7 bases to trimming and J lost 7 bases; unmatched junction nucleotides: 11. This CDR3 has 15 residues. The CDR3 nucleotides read TGTGCCAGCAACGCCGGGGGGGCCCGGGTCGGGGAGCTGTTTTTT. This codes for CASNAGGARVGELFF.

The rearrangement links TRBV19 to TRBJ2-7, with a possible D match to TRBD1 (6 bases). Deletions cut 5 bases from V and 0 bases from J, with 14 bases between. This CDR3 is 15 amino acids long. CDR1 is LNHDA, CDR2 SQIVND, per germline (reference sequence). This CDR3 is CASSSRQASSYEQYF. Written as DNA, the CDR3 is TGTGCCAGTAGTTCACGACAGGCGAGCTCCTACGAGCAGTACTTC.

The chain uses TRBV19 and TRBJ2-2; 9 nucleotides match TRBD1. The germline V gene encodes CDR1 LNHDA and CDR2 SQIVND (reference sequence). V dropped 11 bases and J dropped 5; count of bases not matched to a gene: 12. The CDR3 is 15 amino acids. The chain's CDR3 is CAARQGDTPTGELFF. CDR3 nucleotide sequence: TGTGCCGCCCGACAGGGGGACACTCCTACCGGGGAGCTGTTTTTT.

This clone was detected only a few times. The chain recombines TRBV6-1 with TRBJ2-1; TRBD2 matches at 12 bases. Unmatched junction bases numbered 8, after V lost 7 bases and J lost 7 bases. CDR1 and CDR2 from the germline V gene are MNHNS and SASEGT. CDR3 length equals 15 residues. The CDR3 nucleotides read TGTGCCAGCACCCCCGGGACTAGCGGGTCGAATGAGCAGTTCTTC. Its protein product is CASTPGTSGSNEQFF.

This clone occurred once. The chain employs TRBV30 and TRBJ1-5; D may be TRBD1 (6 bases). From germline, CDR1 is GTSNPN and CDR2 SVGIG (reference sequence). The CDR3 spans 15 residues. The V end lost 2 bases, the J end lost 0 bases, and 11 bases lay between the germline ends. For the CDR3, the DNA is TGTGCCTGGAGTCAGGGGCGTTATAGCAATCAGCCCCAGCATTTT. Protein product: CAWSQGRYSNQPQHF.

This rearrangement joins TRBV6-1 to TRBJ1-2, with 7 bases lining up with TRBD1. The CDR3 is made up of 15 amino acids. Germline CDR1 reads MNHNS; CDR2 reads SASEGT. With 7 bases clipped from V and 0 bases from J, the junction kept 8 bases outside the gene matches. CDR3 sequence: CASKVGQASNYGYTF. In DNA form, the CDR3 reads TGTGCCAGCAAAGTAGGACAGGCATCTAACTATGGCTACACCTTC.

CDR3 sequence (DNA): TGCAGCGTTAGGGGACTAGCGGGATTGTACGAGCAGTACTTC. Translating gives CSVRGLAGLYEQYF. The rearrangement uses TRBV29-1 and TRBJ2-7; TRBD2 matches at 13 bases. Germline-derived CDR1 and CDR2 are SQVTM and ANQGSEA. This CDR3 is 14 amino acids long. V lost 5 bases, J lost 4 bases, and 5 bases stayed unmatched.

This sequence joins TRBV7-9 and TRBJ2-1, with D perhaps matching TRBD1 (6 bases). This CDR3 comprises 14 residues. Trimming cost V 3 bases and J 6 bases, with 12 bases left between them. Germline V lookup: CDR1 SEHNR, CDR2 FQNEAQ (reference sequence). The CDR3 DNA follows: TGTGCCAGCAGCTTGGACACAGGGACCAATGAGCAGTTCTTC. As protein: CASSLDTGTNEQFF.

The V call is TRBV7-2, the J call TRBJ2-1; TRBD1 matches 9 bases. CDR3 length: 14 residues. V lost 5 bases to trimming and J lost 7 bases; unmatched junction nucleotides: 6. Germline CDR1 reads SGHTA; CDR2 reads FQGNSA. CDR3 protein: CASSPGTGWNEQFF. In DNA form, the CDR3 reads TGTGCCAGCAGCCCAGGGACAGGGTGGAATGAGCAGTTCTTC.

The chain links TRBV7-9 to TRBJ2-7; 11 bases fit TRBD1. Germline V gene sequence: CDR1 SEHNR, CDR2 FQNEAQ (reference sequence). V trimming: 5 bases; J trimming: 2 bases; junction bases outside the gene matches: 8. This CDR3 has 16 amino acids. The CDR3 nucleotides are TGTGCCAGCAGCGCTTACCGGGACAGGGGGACCTACGAGCAGTACTTC. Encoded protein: CASSAYRDRGTYEQYF.

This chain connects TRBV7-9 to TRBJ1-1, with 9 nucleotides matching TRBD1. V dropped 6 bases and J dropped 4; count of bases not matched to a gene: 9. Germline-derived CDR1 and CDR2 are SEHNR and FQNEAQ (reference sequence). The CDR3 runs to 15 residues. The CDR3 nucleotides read TGTGCCAGCAGTCCCGGGACAGGGAGGGGCACTGAAGCTTTCTTT. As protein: CASSPGTGRGTEAFF.

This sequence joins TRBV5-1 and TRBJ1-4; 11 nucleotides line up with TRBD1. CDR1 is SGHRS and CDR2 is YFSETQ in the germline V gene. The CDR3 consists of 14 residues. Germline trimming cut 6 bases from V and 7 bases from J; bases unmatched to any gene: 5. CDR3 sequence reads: CASTDGTGGEKLFF. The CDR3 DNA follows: TGCGCCAGCACCGACGGGACAGGGGGTGAAAAACTGTTTTTT.

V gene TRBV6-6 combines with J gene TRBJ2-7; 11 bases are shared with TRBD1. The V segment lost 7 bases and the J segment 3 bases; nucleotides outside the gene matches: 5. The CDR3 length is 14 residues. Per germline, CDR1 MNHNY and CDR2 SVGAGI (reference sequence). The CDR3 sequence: CASIGTGGDYEQYF. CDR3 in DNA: TGTGCCAGCATTGGGACAGGGGGTGACTACGAGCAGTACTTC.

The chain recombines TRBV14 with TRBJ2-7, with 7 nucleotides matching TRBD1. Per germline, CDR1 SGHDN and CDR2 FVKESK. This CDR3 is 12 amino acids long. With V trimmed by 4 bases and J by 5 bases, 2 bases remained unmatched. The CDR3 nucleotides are TGTGCCAGCAGCCCCGGGACAGACGAGCAGTACTTC. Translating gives CASSPGTDEQYF. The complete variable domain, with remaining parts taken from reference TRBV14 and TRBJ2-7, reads EAGVTQFPSHSVIEKGQTVTLRCDPISGHDNLYWYRRVMGKEIKFLLHFVKESKQDESGMPNNRFLAERTGGTYSTLKVQPAELEDSGVYFCASSPGTDEQYFGPGTRLTVT.

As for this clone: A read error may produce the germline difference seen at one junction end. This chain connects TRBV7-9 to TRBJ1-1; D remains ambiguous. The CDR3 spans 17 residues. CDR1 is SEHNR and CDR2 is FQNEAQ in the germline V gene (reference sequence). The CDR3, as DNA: TGTGCCAGCAGCCTAGCGTGGAACACACCGATCGACCCGGGATCTTTCTTT. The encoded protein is CASSLAWNTPIDPGSFF.

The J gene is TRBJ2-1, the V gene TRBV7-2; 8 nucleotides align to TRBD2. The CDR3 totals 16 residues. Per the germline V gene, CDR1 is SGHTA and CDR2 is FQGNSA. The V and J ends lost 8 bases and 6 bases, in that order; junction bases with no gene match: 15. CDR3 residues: CASRSSTGGGRNEQFF. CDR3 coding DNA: TGTGCCAGCCGTTCCTCCACTGGCGGGGGGCGCAATGAGCAGTTCTTC.

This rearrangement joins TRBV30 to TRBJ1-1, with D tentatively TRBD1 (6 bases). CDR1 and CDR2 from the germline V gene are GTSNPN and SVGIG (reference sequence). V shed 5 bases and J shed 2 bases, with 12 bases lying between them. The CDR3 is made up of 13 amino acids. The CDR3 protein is CAWDRTANTEAFF. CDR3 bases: TGTGCCTGGGACCGGACAGCAAACACTGAAGCTTTCTTT.

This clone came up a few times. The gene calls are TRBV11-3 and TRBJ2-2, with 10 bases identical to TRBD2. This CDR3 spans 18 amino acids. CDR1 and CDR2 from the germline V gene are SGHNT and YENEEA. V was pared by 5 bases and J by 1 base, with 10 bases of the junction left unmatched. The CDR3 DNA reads TGTGCCAGCAGCGTGGGTGGAGCGGGAGGGGGGAACACCGGGGAGCTGTTTTTT. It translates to CASSVGGAGGGNTGELFF.

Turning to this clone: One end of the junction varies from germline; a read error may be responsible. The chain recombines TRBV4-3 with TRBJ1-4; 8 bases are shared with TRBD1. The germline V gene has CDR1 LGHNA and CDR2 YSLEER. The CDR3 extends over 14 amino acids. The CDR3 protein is CVSSQATGGEKLFF. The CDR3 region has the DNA TGCGTCAGCAGCCAAGCAACAGGGGGTGAAAAACTGTTTTTT.

The CDR3 reads CASSQEGSRQGSRTEAFF. The CDR3 bases are TGCGCCAGCAGCCAAGAGGGTAGTAGACAGGGATCGAGGACTGAAGCTTTCTTT. This sequence joins TRBV4-1 and TRBJ1-1; 7 nucleotides agree with TRBD1. Unmatched junction bases numbered 15, after V lost 0 bases and J lost 5 bases. CDR3 size: 18 residues. CDR1 is MGHRA, CDR2 YSYEKL, per germline.